The 5 T cell receptor beta chains below all came from one sample that was sequenced in a study of T cells in Graves' hyperthyroidism and ophthalmopathy. Amplification targeted TCR beta CDR3 regions from RNA transcripts. First-round RT-PCR of the TCR CDR3 relied on the HTBI primer set. From the multiplex PCR reads, TCRdb called clonotypes with MiXCR, one entry per CDR3 protein. The sample records a few hundred thousand distinct CDR3 sequences, 15% being singletons. The specimen sequenced was blood. These receptors all stem from a woman aged 25 to 39 with Graves' hyperthyroidism.

This clonotype was recorded many times. The V call is TRBV9, the J call TRBJ1-4, with a possible D match to TRBD1 (5 bases). CDR3 size: 15 residues. V dropped 2 bases and J dropped 2 bases, with 10 bases sitting between them. Per germline, CDR1 SGDLS and CDR2 YYNGEE. This CDR3 is CASSVRGATNEKLFF. CDR3 coding DNA: TGTGCCAGCAGCGTTAGGGGCGCGACTAATGAAAAACTGTTTTTT.

This clonotype was observed many times. The chain recombines TRBV12-3 or TRBV12-4 with TRBJ2-1, with D maybe TRBD1 (6 bases). CDR3 length: 14 residues. V was pared by 6 bases and J by 4 bases, with 13 bases between. CDR3 amino acids: CASRRDTLYNEQFF. In DNA, the CDR3 is TGTGCCAGCAGGAGGGACACCCTATACAATGAGCAGTTCTTC.

This clonotype was recorded at least ten times. The J gene is TRBJ2-5, the V gene TRBV6-1; the D is unclear. The CDR3 runs to 13 residues. Germline lookup yields CDR1 MNHNS and CDR2 SASEGT. Deletions cut 2 bases from V and 6 bases from J, with 10 bases between. The CDR3 loop reads CASSELGFKTQYF. The CDR3 nucleotides are TGTGCCAGCAGTGAACTAGGGTTTAAGACCCAGTACTTC.

This clonotype has a count of ten or more. The chain carries TRBV18 and TRBJ1-4; a possible D gene is TRBD1 (6 bases). The germline gives CDR1 KGHSH, CDR2 LQKENI. The CDR3 is 14 residues long. The V gene lost 4 bases and the J gene lost 0 bases, with 6 bases spanning the gap. The CDR3 DNA reads as TGTGCCAGCTCACAGGGGGCAACTAATGAAAAACTGTTTTTT. Protein: CASSQGATNEKLFF. Looking up the rest from reference TRBV18 and TRBJ1-4 gives the full variable domain: NAGVMQNPRHLVRRRGQEARLRCSPMKGHSHVYWYRQLPEEGLKFMVYLQKENIIDESGMPKERFSAEFPKEGPSILRIQQVVRGDSAAYFCASSQGATNEKLFFGSGTQLSVL.

This clonotype has just a few counts. The chain recombines TRBV3-1 with TRBJ2-3; D gene ambiguous. Between the trimmed V and J ends, which lost 1 base and 4 bases, there was a span of 6 bases. The CDR3 extends over 13 amino acids. Germline V gene sequence: CDR1 LGHDT, CDR2 YNNKEL (reference sequence). The CDR3 region has the DNA TGTGCCAGCAGCCAAGCGGCCGCAGATACGCAGTATTTT. This encodes CASSQAAADTQYF.